Detailed here is one T cell receptor beta chain. What it binds is not known. This specimen comes from a study of T cell responses to AZD1222 COVID-19 vaccine. General study results and limits: Increased Spike-specific TCR breadth and depth were observed after two AZD1222 doses. The sample set comprised mostly white British donors with more females, and clonal diversity was possibly underestimated. Spike was spanned by vaccine-associated CD4 TCRs, with dominance at 160-218 and 743-854.

Germline V CDR1 and CDR2: KGHDR, SFDVKD. Unmatched junction bases numbered 8, after V lost 4 bases and J lost 4 bases. This CDR3 contains 16 residues. Sequencing was performed with immunoSEQ multiplex PCR; in TCRdb, only in-frame clones are kept and a portion is missing. The top ten clones hold roughly 0.9% of a sample with some 170,000 clones, approximately 93% of them seen once. The clonotype was recovered from an adult in good health. This sample comprised peripheral blood, obtained on day 0 of AZD1222 vaccination. The V call is TRBV24-1, the J call TRBJ2-2; 7 bases are shared with TRBD1. The CDR3 DNA sequence: TGTGCCACCAGTGAGACAACAGGGGCGGGCACCGGGGAGCTGTTTTTT. As protein: CATSETTGAGTGELFF.